The 9 T cell receptor beta chains below come from one sample, sequenced in a study of shared clonotypes between healthy human individuals. TCRdb's table, derived via immunoSEQ multiplex PCR, lists solely in-frame clones and lacks some. Of fewer than 600,000 clones listed, 70% to 80% are singletons. The sequencing input was PBMCs. These receptor sequences come from a woman in her 40s in good health. Some clones in this sample may be carry-over from other donors' samples.

This clone was seen only once. It is likely a read error: a sequence one base away is far more abundant. This sample includes further DNA sequences coding for the same CDR3. The chain joins TRBV7-2 to TRBJ2-1; D is ambiguous. V lost 5 bases and J 2 bases, leaving 10 bases between the germline ends. Germline CDR1 is SGHTA and CDR2 is FQGNSA. This CDR3 has 14 amino acids. CDR3 region: CASSTRGPYNEQFF. The CDR3 coding sequence is TGTGCCAGCAGCACACGAGGACCCTACAATGAGCAGTTCTTC.

J is TRBJ2-3 and V is TRBV7-2, with D possibly matching TRBD2 (5 bases). Trimming shortened V by 5 bases and J by 0 bases, and 12 bases separated the two germline ends. The germline V gene has CDR1 SGHTA and CDR2 FQGNSA. The length of the CDR3 is 15 residues. CDR3: CASSASGTSTDTQYF. The CDR3, as DNA: TGTGCCAGCAGCGCCAGCGGCACTAGCACAGATACGCAGTATTTT.

Concerning this clone: A far larger clone differs by one base, so this is likely a read error. Other DNA sequences of this sample code for an identical CDR3. The chain has TRBV30 and TRBJ1-2; D remains unclear. This CDR3 is 14 amino acids long. Per germline, CDR1 GTSNPN and CDR2 SVGIG (reference sequence). The ends were cut back, 0 bases at V and 4 bases at J, with 12 bases in the middle. CDR3 nucleotide sequence: TGTGCCTGGAGTGTCAGGCCTTCCTTCTATGGCTACACCTTC. Its translation is CAWSVRPSFYGYTF.

This clone was seen more than once but under ten times. The chain has TRBV7-6 and TRBJ2-7, with 7 bases lining up with TRBD2. V lost 6 bases and J lost 7; bases outside the gene matches: 9. From germline, CDR1 is SGHVS and CDR2 FNYEAQ. This CDR3 is built from 13 residues. The CDR3 DNA is TGTGCCAGCAGGGGTATGGGGGGAGGGGAGCAGTACTTC. Amino acids: CASRGMGGGEQYF.

V is TRBV19 and J is TRBJ1-5, with D uncertain. This CDR3 comprises 14 residues. Germline CDR1 reads LNHDA; CDR2 reads SQIVND (reference sequence). V was trimmed by 5 bases and J by 7 bases, leaving 15 bases between them. DNA of the CDR3: TGTGCCAGTAGTTTTGTTGGAGGGTTCCAGCCCCAGCATTTT. Its protein product is CASSFVGGFQPQHF.

In its sample, this clone was seen a few times. This chain links TRBV28 with TRBJ2-6; D gene unclear. Germline assignment: CDR1 MDHEN and CDR2 SYDVKM. Trimming took 5 bases from V and 0 from J, leaving 8 bases between them. This CDR3 region has 15 residues. CDR3 region: CASSTIRSGANVLTF. CDR3 nucleotides: TGTGCCAGCAGTACAATACGCTCTGGGGCCAACGTCCTGACTTTC.

The V and J genes are TRBV15 and TRBJ2-7; D may be TRBD1 (5 bases). The CDR3 length is 14 residues. The germline V and J ends were trimmed by 0 bases and 9 bases, with 15 bases remaining between them. Germline V gene data show CDR1 as LNHNV and CDR2 as YYDKDF (reference sequence). The CDR3 nucleotides are TGTGCCACCAGCAGAGATCCCAGGGCCCAACTGCAGTACTTC. Translation gives CATSRDPRAQLQYF.

The V call is TRBV19, the J call TRBJ1-3; D remains ambiguous. The CDR3 runs 16 residues. The V and J ends lost 2 bases and 1 base respectively, with 12 bases between them. Germline V lookup: CDR1 LNHDA, CDR2 SQIVND (reference sequence). As DNA, the CDR3 is TGTGCCAGTAGTATAACGATCCCGCAATCTGGAAACACCATATATTTT. Translating gives CASSITIPQSGNTIYF.

The V call is TRBV19, the J call TRBJ1-2, with TRBD1 matching 11 bases. The germline CDR1 and CDR2 sequences are LNHDA and SQIVND (reference sequence). V trimming: 2 bases; J trimming: 4 bases; junction bases outside the gene matches: 3. CDR3 size: 15 residues. CDR3 residues: CASSIWDRGTYGYTF. CDR3 coding DNA: TGTGCCAGTAGTATATGGGACAGGGGGACCTATGGCTACACCTTC.